This record looks at one T cell receptor (beta chain) sequence and its context. The antigen is unknown. This CDR3 has 12 amino acids. Trimming took off 2 bases at V and 5 bases at J, with 8 bases between the two ends. CDR1 SGHNT and CDR2 YYREEE come from the germline V gene (reference sequence). A multiplex PCR was run with 60 Vbeta primers and 13 Jbeta primers. The method was immunoSEQ multiplex PCR; TCRdb's version includes in-frame clones alone and lacks a portion of them. In the table there are over 150,000 clones, 82% of which are singletons. These data are taken from a study of cytomegalovirus exposure and HLA in healthy donors. In the study overall: Researchers previously reported finding fewer than 140 million unique TCR beta sequences from 170 million or so T cells. Broader study findings: Follow-up analysis found HLA locus-dependent TCR association rates, highest for DRB1 and lowest for HLA-C. High specificity and sensitivity for cytomegalovirus status were reported for the classifier. A later analysis reportedly found fewer N-insertions in an Asian-associated ancestry cluster than the approximately 700-donor mean.

The chain couples TRBV5-4 to TRBJ2-7, with D perhaps matching TRBD2 (5 bases). Sequencing was carried out using PBMCs. The sequence was obtained from a man aged 50-59 years in good health and CMV-seropositive. Here the CDR3 reads CASSFPGNEQYF. CDR3 sequence (DNA): TGTGCCAGCAGCTTTCCGGGGAACGAGCAGTACTTC.